Detailed here is one TCR beta chain. This specimen includes other DNA sequences encoding the same CDR3. TCRdb's table, derived via immunoSEQ multiplex PCR, lists solely in-frame clones and lacks some. The data contain 65,000 to 90,000 clones, roughly 90% of them singletons. This record belongs to a study of OX40 agonist ivuxolimab in advanced cancers. Study background: From 23 to 79 years was the age range, with a mean of approximately 63 years, and approximately 84% were male. A history of anti-PD-1, anti-PD-L1 or anti-CTLA-4 therapy was acceptable, and 40% had some.

This CDR3 comprises 14 residues. Germline-derived CDR1 and CDR2 are SGHRS and YFSETQ. Unmatched junction bases numbered 0, after V lost 1 base and J lost 2 bases. V usage is TRBV5-1 and J usage is TRBJ1-5, with 7 nucleotides matching TRBD1. The sequence was obtained from an adult with an advanced solid tumor such as melanoma, head and neck, liver or kidney cancer. This material consisted of CD4+ or CD8+ T cells sorted from blood, taken in a trial of the OX40 agonist ivuxolimab. The CDR3 here is CASSLQGGNQPQHF. The CDR3 bases are TGCGCCAGCAGCTTGCAGGGGGGCAATCAGCCCCAGCATTTT.